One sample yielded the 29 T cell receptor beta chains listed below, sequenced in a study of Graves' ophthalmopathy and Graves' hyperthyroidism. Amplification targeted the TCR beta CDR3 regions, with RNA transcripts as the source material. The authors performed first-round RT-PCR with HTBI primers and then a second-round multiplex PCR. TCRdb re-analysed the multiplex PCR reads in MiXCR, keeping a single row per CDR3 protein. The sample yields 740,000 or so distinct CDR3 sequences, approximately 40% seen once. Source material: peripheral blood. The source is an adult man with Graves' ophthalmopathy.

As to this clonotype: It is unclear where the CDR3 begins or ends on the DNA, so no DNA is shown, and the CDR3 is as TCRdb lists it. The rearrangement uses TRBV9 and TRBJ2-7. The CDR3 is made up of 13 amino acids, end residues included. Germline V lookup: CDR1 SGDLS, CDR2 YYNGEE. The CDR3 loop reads CACSVELDYEQYF.

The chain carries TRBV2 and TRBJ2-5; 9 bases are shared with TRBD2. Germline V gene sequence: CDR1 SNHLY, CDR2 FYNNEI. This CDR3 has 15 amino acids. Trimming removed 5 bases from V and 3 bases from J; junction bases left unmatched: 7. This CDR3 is CASSYLASGEETQYF. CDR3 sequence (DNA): TGTGCCAGCAGTTACTTGGCTAGCGGGGAAGAGACCCAGTACTTC.

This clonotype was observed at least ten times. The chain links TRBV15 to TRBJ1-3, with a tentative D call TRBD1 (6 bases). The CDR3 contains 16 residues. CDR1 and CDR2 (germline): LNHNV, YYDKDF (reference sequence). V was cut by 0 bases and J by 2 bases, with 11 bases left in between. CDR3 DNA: TGTGCCACCAGCAGAGAGTGGACAGCGACTGGAAACACCATATATTTT. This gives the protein CATSREWTATGNTIYF.

CDR3 loop: CASGQGWGNYGYTF. The CDR3 bases are TGCGCCAGCGGACAGGGGTGGGGGAACTATGGCTACACCTTC. The chain uses TRBV4-3 and TRBJ1-2; 9 bases are shared with TRBD1. Germline V gene lookup returns CDR1 LGHNA and CDR2 YSLEER. The CDR3 is 14 residues long. Trimming cost V 8 bases and J 2 bases; bases outside gene matches: 6.

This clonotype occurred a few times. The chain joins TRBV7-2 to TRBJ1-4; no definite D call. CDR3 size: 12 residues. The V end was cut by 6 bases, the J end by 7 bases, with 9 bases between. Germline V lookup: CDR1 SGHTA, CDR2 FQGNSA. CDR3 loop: CASSLNAEKLFF. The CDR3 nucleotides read TGTGCCAGCAGTTTAAATGCTGAAAAACTGTTTTTT.

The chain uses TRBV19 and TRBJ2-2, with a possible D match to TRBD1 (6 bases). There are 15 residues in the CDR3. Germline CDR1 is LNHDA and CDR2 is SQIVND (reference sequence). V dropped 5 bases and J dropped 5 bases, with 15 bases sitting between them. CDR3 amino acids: CASSPNRVRTGELFF. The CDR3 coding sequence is TGTGCCAGTAGTCCGAACAGGGTGAGGACCGGGGAGCTGTTTTTT.

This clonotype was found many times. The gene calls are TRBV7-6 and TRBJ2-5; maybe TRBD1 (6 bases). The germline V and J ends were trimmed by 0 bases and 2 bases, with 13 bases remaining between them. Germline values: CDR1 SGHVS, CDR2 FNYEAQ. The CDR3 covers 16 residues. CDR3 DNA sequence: TGTGCCAGCAGCTTAGCCCCTGGGGGCGGACAAGAGACCCAGTACTTC. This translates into CASSLAPGGGQETQYF.

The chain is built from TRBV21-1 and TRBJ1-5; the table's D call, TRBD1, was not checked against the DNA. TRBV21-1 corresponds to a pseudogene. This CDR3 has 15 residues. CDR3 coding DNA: TGTGCCAGCAGCTTCTTGGGGGGGGGTCATCAGCCCCAGCATTTT. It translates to CASSFLGGGHQPQHF.

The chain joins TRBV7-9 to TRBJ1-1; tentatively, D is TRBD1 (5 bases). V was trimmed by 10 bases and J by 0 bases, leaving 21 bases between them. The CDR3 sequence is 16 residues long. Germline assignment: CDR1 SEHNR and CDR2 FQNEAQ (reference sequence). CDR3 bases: TGTGCCACGGACACCAAAGGCATTCCGCTGAACACTGAAGCTTTCTTT. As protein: CATDTKGIPLNTEAFF.

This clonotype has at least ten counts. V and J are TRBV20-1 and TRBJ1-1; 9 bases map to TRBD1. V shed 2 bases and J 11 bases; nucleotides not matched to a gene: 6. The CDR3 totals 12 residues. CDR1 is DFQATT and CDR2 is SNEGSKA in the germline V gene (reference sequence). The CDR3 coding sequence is TGCAGTGCTAGACCCAGGACAGGGGTTGCTTTCTTT. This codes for CSARPRTGVAFF.

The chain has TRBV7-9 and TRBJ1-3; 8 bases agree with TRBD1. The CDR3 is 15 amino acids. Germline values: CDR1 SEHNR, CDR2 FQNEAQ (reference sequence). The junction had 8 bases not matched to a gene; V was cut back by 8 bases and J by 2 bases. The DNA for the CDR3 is TGTGCCAGCCACAGGGGGGGGATGGCTGGAAACACCATATATTTT. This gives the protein CASHRGGMAGNTIYF.

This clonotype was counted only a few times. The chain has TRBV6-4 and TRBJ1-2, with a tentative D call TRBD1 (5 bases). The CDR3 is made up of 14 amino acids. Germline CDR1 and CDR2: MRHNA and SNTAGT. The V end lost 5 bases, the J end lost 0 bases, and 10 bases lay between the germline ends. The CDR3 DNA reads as TGTGCCAGCAGTATTAAGACAGCTAACTATGGCTACACCTTC. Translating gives CASSIKTANYGYTF.

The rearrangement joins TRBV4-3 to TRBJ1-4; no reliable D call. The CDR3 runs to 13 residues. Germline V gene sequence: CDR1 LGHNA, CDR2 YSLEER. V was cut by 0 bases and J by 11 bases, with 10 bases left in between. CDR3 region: CASSQDLAGKLFF. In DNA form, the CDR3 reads TGCGCCAGCAGCCAAGATTTGGCGGGGAAACTGTTTTTT.

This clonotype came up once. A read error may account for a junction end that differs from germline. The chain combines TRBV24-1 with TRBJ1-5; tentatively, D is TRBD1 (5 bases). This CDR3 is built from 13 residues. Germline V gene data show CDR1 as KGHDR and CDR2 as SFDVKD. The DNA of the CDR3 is TGTGCCAGCAGTTGGGGGTTTCGGCAGCCCCAGCACTTT. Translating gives CASSWGFRQPQHF.

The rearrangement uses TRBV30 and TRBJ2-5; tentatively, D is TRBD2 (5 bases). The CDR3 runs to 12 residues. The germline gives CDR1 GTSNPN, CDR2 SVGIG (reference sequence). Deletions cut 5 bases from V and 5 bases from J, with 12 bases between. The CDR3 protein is CAWQRNGETQYF. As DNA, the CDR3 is TGTGCCTGGCAGCGGAACGGGGAGACCCAGTACTTC.

The CDR3 nucleotides are TGCAGTGCTAGAAAGACAGAAATATACGAGCAGTACTTC. Amino acids: CSARKTEIYEQYF. The chain couples TRBV20-1 to TRBJ2-7; possibly TRBD1 for D (5 bases). This CDR3 is 13 amino acids long. Trimming removed 2 bases at V and 4 bases at J, with 12 bases between. Germline V gene sequence: CDR1 DFQATT, CDR2 SNEGSKA (reference sequence).

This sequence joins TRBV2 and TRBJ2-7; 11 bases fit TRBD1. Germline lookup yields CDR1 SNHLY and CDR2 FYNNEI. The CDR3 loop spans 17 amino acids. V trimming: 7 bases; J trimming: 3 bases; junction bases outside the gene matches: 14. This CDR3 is CASKGTGGSSGSYEQYF. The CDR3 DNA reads TGTGCCAGCAAAGGGACAGGGGGTTCATCGGGTAGCTACGAGCAGTACTTC.

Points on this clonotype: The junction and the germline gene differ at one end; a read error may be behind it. DNA of the CDR3: TGTGCCGGCAGTGGAGACACCTTCGGCTCTGGGGTCAACGTCCTGGCTTTC. Its translation: CAGSGDTFGSGVNVLAF. The chain couples TRBV25-1 to TRBJ2-6; no clear D gene. The CDR3 is 17 residues long. Germline-derived CDR1 and CDR2 are MGHDK and SYGVNS. The full variable domain, completed using reference TRBV25-1 and TRBJ2-6, is EADIYQTPRYLVIGTGKKITLECSQTMGHDKMYWYQQDPGMELHLIHYSYGVNSTEKGDLSSESTVSRIRTEHFPLTLESARPSHTSQYLCAGSGDTFGSGVNVLAFGAGSRLTVL.

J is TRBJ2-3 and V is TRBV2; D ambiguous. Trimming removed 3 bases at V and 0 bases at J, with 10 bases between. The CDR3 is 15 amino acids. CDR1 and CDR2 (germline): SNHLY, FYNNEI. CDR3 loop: CASSDYHPSTDTQYF. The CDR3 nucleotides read TGTGCCAGCAGTGACTATCACCCTAGCACAGATACGCAGTATTTT. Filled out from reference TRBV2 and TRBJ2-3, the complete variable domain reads EPEVTQTPSHQVTQMGQEVILRCVPISNHLYFYWYRQILGQKVEFLVSFYNNEISEKSEIFDDQFSVERPDGSNFTLKIRSTKLEDSAMYFCASSDYHPSTDTQYFGPGTRLTVL.

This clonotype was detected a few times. The CDR3 DNA is TGTGCCAGCAGCCAAGATTTAACTCAACAAGAGACCCAGTACTTC. Its protein is CASSQDLTQQETQYF. The chain is built from TRBV2 and TRBJ2-5; no definite D call. Germline V gene lookup returns CDR1 SNHLY and CDR2 FYNNEI. V lost 6 bases and J lost 2, with 16 bases in between. This CDR3 contains 15 residues.

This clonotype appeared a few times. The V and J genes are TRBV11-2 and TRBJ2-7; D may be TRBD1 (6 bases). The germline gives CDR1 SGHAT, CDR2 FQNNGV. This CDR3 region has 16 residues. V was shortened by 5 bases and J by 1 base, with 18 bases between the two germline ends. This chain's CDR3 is CASSPLAGVASYEQYF. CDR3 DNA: TGTGCCAGCAGCCCCCTGGCAGGGGTGGCATCCTACGAGCAGTACTTC. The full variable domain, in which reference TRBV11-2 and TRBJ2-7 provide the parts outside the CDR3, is EAGVAQSPRYKIIEKRQSVAFWCNPISGHATLYWYQQILGQGPKLLIQFQNNGVVDDSQLPKDRFSAERLKGVDSTLKIQPAKLEDSAVYLCASSPLAGVASYEQYFGPGTRLTVT.

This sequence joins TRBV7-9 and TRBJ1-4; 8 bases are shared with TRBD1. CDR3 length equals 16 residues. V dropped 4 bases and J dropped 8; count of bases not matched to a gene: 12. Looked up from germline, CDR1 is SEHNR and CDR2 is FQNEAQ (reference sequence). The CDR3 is CASSSTGTGGEEKLFF. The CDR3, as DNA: TGTGCCAGCAGCTCTACCGGGACAGGCGGGGAGGAAAAACTGTTTTTT.

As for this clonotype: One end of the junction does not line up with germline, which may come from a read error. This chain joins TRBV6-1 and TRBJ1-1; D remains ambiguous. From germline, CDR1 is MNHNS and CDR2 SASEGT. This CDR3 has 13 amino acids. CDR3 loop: CAGSPFREAEAFF. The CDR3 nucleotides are TGTGCCGGCAGCCCCTTCCGGGAAGCTGAAGCTTTCTTT.

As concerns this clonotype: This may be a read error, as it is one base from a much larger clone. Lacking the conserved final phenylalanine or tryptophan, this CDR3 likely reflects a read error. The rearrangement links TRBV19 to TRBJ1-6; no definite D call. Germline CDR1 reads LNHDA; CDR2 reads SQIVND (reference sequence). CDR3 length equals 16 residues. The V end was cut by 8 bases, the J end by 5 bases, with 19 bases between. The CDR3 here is CASRLVYPRDNSPLHL. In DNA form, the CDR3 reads TGTGCCAGTCGACTTGTGTACCCACGGGATAATTCACCCCTCCACCTT.

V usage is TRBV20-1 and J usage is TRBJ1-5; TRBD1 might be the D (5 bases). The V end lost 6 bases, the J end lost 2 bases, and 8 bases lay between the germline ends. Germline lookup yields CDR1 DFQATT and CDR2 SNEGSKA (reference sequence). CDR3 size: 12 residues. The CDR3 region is CSAKTGNQPQHF. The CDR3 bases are TGCAGTGCCAAGACAGGCAATCAGCCCCAGCATTTT.

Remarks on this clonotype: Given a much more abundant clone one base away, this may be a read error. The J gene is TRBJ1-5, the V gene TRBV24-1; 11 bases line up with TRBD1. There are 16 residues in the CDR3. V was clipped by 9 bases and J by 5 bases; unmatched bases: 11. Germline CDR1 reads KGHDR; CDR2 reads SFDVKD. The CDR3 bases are TGTGCCACCGGCAGACTAGGGACAGGGGGTGATCAGCCCCAGCATTTT. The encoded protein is CATGRLGTGGDQPQHF.

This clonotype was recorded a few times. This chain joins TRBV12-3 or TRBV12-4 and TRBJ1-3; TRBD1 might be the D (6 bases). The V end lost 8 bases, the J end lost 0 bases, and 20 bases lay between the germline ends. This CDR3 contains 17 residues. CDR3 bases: TGTGCCAGCCTCGCCCACAGGGAAAGGAGCTCTGGAAACACCATATATTTT. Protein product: CASLAHRERSSGNTIYF.

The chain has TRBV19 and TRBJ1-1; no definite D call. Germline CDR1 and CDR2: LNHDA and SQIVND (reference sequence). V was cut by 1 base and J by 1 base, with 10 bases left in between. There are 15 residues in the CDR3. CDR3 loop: CASSIARGRNTEAFF. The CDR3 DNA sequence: TGTGCCAGTAGTATAGCACGGGGTAGGAACACTGAAGCTTTCTTT.

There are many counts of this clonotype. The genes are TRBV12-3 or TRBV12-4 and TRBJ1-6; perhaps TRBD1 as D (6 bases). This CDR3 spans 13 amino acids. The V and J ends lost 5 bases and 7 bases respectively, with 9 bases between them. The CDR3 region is CASSATGNSPLHF. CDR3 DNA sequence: TGTGCCAGCAGTGCGACAGGCAATTCACCCCTCCACTTT.